The sequence of this T cell receptor (beta chain) was determined in a study of T cell responses to AZD1222 COVID-19 vaccine. Notes on the study in general: Donors were chiefly white British, with a greater number of females, and clonal diversity was perhaps underestimated. Baseline testing showed seropositivity in only a handful of AZD1222 recipients.

Per the germline V gene, CDR1 is MNHEY and CDR2 is SVGEGT. The V and J ends lost 2 bases and 0 bases, in that order; junction bases with no gene match: 10. This CDR3 is built from 17 residues. Generated by immunoSEQ multiplex PCR, the TCRdb table keeps only in-frame clones and is missing some. Of 150,000 to 200,000 clones listed, roughly 88% are singletons. As for this clone: The antigen is undetermined.

The chain couples TRBV6-2 or TRBV6-3 to TRBJ2-7; the match to TRBD2 covers 7 bases. This sample comprised peripheral blood, obtained 28 days after the second AZD1222 dose. The clonotype was recovered from an adult who received the AZD1222 COVID-19 vaccine. The CDR3, as DNA: TGTGCCAGCAGTTACCGTCTTGGGACTATCTCCTCCTACGAGCAGTACTTC. Translation: CASSYRLGTISSYEQYF.